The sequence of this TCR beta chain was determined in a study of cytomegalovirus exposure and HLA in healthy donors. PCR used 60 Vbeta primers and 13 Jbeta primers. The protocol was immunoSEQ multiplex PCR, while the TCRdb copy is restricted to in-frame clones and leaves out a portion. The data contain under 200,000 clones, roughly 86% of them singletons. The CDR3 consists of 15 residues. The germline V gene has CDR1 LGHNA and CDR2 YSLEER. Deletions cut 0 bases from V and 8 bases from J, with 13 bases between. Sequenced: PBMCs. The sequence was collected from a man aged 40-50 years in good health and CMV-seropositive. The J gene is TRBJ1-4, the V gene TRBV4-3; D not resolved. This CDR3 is CASSQDYEAREKLFF. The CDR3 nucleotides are TGCGCCAGCAGCCAAGATTATGAGGCGCGGGAAAAACTGTTTTTT.